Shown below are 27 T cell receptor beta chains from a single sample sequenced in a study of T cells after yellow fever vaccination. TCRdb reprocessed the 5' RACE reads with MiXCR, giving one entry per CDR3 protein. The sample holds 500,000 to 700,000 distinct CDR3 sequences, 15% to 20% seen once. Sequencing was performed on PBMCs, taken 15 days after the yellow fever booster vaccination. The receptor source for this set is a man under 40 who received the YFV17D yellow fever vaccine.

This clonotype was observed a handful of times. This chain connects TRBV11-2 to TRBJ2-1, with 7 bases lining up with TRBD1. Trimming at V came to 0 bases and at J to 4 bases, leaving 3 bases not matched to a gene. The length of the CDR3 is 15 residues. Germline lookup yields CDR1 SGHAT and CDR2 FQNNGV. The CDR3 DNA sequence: TGTGCCAGCAGCTTAGATGTGACAGGGTACAATGAGCAGTTCTTC. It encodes CASSLDVTGYNEQFF.

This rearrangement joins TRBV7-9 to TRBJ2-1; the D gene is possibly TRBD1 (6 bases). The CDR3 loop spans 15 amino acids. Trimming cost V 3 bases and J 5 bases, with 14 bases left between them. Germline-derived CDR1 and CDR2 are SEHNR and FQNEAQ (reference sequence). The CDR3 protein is CASSFQGKGDNEQFF. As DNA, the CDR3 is TGTGCCAGCAGCTTCCAGGGAAAGGGGGACAATGAGCAGTTCTTC. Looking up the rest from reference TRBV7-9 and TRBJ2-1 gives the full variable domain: DTGVSQNPRHKITKRGQNVTFRCDPISEHNRLYWYRQTLGQGPEFLTYFQNEAQLEKSRLLSDRFSAERPKGSFSTLEIQRTEQGDSAMYLCASSFQGKGDNEQFFGPGTRLTVL.

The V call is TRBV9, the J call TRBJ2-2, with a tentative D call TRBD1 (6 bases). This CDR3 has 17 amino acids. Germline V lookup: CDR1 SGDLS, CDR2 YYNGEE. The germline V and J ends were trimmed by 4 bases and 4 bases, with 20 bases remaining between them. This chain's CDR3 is CASSLAGDTLLTGELFF. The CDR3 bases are TGTGCCAGCAGCCTGGCCGGGGACACCCTCCTCACCGGGGAGCTGTTTTTT.

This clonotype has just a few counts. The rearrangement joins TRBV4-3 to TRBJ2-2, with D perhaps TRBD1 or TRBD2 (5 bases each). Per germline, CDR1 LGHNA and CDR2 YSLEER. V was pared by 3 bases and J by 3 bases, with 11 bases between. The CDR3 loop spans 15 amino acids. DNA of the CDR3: TGCGCCAGCAGCCAGGGGACGGGATACACCGGGGAGCTGTTTTTT. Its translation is CASSQGTGYTGELFF.

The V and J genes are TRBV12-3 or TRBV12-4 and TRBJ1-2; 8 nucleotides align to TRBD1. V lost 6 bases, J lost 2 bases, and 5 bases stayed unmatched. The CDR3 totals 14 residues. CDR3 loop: CASSRRTGNYGYTF. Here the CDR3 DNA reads TGTGCCAGCAGCCGCCGGACAGGGAACTATGGCTACACCTTC.

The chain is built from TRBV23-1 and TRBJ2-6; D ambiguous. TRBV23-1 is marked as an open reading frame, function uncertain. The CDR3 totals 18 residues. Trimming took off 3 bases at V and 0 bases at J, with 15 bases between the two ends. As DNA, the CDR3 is TGCGCCAGCAGTCACAGACCCGATCCCCACTCTGGGGCCAACGTCCTGACTTTC. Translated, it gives CASSHRPDPHSGANVLTF.

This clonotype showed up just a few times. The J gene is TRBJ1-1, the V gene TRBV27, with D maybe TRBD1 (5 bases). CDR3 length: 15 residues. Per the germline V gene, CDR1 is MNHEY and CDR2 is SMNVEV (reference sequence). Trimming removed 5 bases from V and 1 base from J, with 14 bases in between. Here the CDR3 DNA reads TGTGCCAGCAGTACACATGGACAAGCGAACACTGAAGCTTTCTTT. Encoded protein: CASSTHGQANTEAFF.

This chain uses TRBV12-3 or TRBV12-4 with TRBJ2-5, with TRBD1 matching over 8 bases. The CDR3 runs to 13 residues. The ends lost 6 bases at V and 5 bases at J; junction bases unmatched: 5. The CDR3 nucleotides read TGTGCCAGCAGAGGACAGGGATATGAGACCCAGTACTTC. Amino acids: CASRGQGYETQYF.

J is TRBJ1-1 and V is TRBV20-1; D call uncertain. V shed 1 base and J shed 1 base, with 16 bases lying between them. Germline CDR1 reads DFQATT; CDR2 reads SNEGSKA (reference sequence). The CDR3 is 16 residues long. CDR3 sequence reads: CSARGAGMKANTEAFF. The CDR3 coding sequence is TGCAGTGCTAGAGGGGCTGGGATGAAGGCGAACACTGAAGCTTTCTTT.

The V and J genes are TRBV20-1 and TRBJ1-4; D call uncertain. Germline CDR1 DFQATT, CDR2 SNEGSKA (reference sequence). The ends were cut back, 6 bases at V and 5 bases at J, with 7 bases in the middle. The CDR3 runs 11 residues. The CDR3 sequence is CSAVKNEKLFF. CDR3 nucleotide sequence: TGCAGTGCAGTTAAAAATGAAAAACTGTTTTTT.

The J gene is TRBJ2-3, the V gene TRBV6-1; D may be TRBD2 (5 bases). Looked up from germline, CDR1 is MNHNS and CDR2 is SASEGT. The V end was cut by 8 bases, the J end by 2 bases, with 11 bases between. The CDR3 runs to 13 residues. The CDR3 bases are TGTGCCAGCTCCGGACTCCACACAGATACGCAGTATTTT. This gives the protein CASSGLHTDTQYF.

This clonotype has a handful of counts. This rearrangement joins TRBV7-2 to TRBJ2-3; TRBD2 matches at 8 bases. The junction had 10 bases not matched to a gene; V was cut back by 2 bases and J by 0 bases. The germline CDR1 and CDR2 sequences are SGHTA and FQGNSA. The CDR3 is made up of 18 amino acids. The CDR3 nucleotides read TGTGCCAGCAGCTTACGCCGTATTAGCGGGAAGAGCACAGATACGCAGTATTTT. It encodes CASSLRRISGKSTDTQYF.

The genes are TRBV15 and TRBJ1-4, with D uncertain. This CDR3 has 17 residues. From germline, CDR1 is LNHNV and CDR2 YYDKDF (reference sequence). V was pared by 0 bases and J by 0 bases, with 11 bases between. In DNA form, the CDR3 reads TGTGCCACCAGCAGAGAGGGGAGACTTCCAACTAATGAAAAACTGTTTTTT. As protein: CATSREGRLPTNEKLFF.

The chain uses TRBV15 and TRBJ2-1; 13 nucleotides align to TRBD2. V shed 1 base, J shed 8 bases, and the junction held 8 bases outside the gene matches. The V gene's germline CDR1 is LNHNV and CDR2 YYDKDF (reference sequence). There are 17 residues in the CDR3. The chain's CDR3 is CATSRAQRLAGGDEQFF. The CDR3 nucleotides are TGTGCCACCAGCAGAGCCCAAAGACTAGCGGGAGGTGATGAGCAGTTCTTC.

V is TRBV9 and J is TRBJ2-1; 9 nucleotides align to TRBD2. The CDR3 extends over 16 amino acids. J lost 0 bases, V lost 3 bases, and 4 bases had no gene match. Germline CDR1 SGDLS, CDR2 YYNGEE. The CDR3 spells CASSETSGLSYNEQFF. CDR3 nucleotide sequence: TGTGCCAGCAGCGAGACTAGCGGCCTCTCCTACAATGAGCAGTTCTTC.

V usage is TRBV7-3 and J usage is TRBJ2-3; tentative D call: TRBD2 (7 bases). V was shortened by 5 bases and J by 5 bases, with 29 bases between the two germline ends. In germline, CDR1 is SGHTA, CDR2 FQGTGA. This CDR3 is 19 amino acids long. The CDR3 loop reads CASSQGLGVSSGKVDTQYF. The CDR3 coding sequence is TGTGCCAGCAGCCAGGGGTTGGGGGTATCGAGCGGGAAGGTAGATACGCAGTATTTT.

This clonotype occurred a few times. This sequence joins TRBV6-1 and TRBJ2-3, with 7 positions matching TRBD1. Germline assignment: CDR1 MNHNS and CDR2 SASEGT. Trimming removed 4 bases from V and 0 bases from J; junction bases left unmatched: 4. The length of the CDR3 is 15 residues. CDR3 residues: CASSAGQASTDTQYF. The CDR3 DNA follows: TGTGCCAGCAGTGCTGGACAGGCAAGCACAGATACGCAGTATTTT.

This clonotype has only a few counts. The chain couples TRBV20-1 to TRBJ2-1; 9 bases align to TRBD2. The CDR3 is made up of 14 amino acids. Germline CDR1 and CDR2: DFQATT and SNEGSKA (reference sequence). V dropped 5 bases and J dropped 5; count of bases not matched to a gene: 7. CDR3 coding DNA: TGCAGTGCTGCTCCTAGCGGGGCCAACAATGAGCAGTTCTTC. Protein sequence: CSAAPSGANNEQFF.

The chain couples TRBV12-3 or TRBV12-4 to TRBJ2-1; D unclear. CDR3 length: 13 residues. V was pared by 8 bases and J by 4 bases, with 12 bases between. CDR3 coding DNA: TGTGCCAGCCGATTATCACATTACAATGAGCAGTTCTTC. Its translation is CASRLSHYNEQFF.

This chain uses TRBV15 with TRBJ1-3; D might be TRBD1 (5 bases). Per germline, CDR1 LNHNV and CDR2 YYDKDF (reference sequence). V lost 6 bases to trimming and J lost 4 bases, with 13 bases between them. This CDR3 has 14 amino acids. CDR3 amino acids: CATRSGGDGNTIYF. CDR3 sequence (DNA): TGTGCCACCAGGAGTGGGGGGGACGGAAACACCATATATTTT.

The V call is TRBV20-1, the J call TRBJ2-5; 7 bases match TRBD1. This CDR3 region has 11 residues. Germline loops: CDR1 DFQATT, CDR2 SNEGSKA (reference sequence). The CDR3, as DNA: TGCAGCCCCAGGGGGCAAGAGACCCAGTACTTC. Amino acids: CSPRGQETQYF.

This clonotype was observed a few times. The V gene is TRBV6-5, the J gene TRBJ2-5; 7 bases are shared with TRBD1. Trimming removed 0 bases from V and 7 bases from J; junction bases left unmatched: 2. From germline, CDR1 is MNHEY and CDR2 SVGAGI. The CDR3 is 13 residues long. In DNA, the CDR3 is TGTGCCAGCAGTTACTCGAAGGGGGCGACCCAGTACTTC. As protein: CASSYSKGATQYF.

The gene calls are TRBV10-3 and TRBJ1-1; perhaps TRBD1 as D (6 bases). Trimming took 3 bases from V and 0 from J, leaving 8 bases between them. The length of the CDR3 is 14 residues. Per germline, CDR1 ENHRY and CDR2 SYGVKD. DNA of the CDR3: TGTGCCATCAGTGAAGGGACACTGAACACTGAAGCTTTCTTT. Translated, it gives CAISEGTLNTEAFF.

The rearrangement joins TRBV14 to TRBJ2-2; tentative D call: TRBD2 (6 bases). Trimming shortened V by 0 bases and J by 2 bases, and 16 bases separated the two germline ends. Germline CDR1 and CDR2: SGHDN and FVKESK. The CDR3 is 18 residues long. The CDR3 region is CASSQENSWRDNTGELFF. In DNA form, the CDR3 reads TGTGCCAGCAGCCAAGAAAATAGTTGGCGGGATAACACCGGGGAGCTGTTTTTT.

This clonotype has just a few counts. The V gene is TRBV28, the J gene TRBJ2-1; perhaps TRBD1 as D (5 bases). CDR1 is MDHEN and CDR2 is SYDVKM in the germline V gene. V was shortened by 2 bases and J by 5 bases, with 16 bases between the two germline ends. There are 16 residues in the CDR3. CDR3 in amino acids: CASSLRAKGKNNEQFF. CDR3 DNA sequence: TGTGCCAGCAGTTTAAGGGCGAAGGGGAAAAACAATGAGCAGTTCTTC.

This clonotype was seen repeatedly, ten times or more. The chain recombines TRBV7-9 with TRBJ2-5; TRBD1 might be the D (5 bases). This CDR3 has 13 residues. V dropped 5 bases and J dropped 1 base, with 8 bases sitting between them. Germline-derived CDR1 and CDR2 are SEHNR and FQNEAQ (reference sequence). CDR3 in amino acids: CASSQGGQETQYF. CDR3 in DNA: TGTGCCAGCAGCCAGGGTGGCCAAGAGACCCAGTACTTC.

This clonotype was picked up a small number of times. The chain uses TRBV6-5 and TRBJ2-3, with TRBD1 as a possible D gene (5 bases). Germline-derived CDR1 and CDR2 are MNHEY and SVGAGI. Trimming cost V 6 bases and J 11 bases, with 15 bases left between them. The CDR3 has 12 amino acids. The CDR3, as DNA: TGTGCCAGCAGCCCCAACTCAAGGGGGCAGTATTTT. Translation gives CASSPNSRGQYF.